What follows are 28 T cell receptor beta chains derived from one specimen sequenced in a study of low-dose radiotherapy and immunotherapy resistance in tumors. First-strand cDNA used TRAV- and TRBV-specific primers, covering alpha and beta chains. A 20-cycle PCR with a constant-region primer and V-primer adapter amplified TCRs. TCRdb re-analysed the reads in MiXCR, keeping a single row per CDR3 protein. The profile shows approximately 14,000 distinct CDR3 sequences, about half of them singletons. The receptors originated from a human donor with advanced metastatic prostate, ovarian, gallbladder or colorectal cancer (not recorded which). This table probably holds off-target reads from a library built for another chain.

The CDR3, as DNA: TGTGCCATCAGTCCAACAGGGCGAGGGAACACTGAAGCTTTCTTT. Amino acid sequence: CAISPTGRGNTEAFF. The rearrangement joins TRBV10-3 to TRBJ1-1; tentative D call: TRBD1 (6 bases). V was clipped by 5 bases and J by 1 base, with 14 bases between them. The CDR3 has 15 amino acids. The germline gives CDR1 ENHRY, CDR2 SYGVKD.

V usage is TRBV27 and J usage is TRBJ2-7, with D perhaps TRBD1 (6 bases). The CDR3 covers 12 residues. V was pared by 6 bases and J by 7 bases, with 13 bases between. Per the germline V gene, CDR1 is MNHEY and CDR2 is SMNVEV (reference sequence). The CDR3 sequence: CASRGAGEEQYF. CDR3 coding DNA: TGTGCCAGCAGGGGGGCAGGGGAAGAGCAGTACTTC.

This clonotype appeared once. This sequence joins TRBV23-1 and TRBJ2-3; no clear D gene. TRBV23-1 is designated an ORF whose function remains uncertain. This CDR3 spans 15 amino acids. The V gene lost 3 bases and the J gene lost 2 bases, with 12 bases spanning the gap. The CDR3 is CASSHGLEFTDTQYF. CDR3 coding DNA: TGCGCCAGCAGTCATGGGTTGGAGTTCACAGATACGCAGTATTTT.

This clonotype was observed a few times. DNA for the CDR3: TGTGCCAGCAGCGGACGACTAGCGGGAGCGATTTACGAGCAGTACTTC. Its protein is CASSGRLAGAIYEQYF. This chain uses TRBV13 with TRBJ2-7, with TRBD2 matching 12 bases. CDR3 size: 16 residues. The J segment lost 4 bases and the V segment lost 5 bases, leaving 9 bases of the junction unmatched. Looked up from germline, CDR1 is PRHDT and CDR2 is FYEKMQ (reference sequence).

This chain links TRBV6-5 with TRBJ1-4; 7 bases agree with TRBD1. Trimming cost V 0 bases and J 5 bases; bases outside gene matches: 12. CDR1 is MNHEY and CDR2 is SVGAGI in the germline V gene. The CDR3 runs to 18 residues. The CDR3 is CASSYSSEYRGKNEKLFF. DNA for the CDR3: TGTGCCAGCAGTTACTCGAGCGAATACAGGGGAAAAAATGAAAAACTGTTTTTT.

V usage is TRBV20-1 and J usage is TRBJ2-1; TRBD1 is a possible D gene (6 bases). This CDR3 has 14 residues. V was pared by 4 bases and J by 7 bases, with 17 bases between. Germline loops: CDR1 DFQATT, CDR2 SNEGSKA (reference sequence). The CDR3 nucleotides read TGCAGTGCTATAACAGGGAGCGGAGTGAATGAGCAGTTCTTC. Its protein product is CSAITGSGVNEQFF.

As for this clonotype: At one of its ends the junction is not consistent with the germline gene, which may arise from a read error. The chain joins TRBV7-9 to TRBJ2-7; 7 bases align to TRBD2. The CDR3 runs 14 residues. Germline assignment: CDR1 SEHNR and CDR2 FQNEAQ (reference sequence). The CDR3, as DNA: TGTGTCAGCAGCTTAGGGCGGGGGTACCACGAGCAGTACTTC. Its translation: CVSSLGRGYHEQYF.

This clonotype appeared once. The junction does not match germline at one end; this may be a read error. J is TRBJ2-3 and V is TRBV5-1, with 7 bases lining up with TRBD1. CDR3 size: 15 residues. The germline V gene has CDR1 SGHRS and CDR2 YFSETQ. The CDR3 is CVSSRTGFFPDTQYF. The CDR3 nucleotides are TGCGTCAGCAGCCGGACAGGCTTTTTTCCAGATACGCAGTATTTT.

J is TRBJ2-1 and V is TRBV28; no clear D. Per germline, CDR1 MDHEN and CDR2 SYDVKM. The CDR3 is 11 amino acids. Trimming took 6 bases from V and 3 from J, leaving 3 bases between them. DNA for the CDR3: TGTGCCAGCAGGAACTACAATGAGCAGTTCTTC. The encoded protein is CASRNYNEQFF.

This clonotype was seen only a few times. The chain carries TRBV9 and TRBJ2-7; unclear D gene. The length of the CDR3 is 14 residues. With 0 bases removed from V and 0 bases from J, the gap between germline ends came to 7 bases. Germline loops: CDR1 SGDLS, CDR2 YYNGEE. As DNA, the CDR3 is TGTGCCAGCAGCGTAGGAAGTAGCTCCTACGAGCAGTACTTC. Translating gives CASSVGSSSYEQYF.

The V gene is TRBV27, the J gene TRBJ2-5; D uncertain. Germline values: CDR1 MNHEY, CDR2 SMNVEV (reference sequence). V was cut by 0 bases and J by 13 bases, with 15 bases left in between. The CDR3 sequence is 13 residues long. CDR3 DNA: TGTGCCAGCAGTTTATCGAATACCCTGACGGTGTACTTC. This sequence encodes CASSLSNTLTVYF.

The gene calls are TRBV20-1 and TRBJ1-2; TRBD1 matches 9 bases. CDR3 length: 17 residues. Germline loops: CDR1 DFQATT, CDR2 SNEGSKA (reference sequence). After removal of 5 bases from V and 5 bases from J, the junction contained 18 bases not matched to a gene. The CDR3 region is CSAAHRDREGGSYGYTF. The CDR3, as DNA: TGCAGTGCTGCGCACCGGGACAGGGAGGGTGGGTCGTATGGCTACACCTTC.

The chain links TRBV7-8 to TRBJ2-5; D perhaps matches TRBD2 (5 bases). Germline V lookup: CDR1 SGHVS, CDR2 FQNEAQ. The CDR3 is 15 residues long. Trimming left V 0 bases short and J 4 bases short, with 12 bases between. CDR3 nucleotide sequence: TGTGCCAGCAGCTTAGCGGTTGCGGGTAGAGAGACCCAGTACTTC. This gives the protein CASSLAVAGRETQYF.

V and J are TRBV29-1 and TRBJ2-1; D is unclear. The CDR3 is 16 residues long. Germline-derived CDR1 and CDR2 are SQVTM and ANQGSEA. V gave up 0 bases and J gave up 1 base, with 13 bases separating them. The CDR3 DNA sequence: TGCAGCGTTGAAGATCCTGCTGGCGATTCCTACAATGAGCAGTTCTTC. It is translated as CSVEDPAGDSYNEQFF.

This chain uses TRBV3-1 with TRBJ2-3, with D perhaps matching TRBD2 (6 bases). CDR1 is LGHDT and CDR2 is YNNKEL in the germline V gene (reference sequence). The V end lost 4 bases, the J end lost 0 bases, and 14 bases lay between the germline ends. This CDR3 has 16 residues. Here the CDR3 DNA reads TGTGCCAGCAGCCCTCGAGGCGGGGTCAGCACAGATACGCAGTATTTT. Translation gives CASSPRGGVSTDTQYF.

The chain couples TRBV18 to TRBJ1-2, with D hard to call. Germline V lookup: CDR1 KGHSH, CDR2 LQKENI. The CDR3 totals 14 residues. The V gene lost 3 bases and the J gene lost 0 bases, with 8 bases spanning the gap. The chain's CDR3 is CASSPPGSNYGYTF. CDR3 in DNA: TGTGCCAGCTCACCTCCAGGTTCTAACTATGGCTACACCTTC.

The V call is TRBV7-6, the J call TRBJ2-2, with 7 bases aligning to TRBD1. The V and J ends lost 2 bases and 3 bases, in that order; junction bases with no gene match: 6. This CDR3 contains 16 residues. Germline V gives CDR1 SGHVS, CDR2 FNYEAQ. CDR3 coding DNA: TGTGCCAGCAGCTTACCCACTACAGGGGACACCGGGGAGCTGTTTTTT. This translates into CASSLPTTGDTGELFF.

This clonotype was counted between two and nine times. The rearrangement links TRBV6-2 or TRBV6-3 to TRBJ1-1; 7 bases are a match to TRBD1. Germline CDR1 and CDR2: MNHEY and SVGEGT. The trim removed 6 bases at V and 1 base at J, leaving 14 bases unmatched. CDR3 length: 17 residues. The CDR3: CASSSRGAGPRNTEAFF. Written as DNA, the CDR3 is TGTGCCAGCAGCTCCAGGGGGGCGGGCCCAAGGAACACTGAAGCTTTCTTT.

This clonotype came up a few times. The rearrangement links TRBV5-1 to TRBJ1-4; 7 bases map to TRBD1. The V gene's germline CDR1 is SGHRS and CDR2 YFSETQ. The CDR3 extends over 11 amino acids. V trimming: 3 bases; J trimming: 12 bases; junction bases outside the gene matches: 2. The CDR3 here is CASSYGQELFF. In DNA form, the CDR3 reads TGCGCCAGCAGCTACGGACAGGAACTGTTTTTT.

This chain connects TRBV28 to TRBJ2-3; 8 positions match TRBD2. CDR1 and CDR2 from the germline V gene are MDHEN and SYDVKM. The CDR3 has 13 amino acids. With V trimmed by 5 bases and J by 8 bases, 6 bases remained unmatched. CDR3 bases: TGTGCCAGCAGTCCCCAGGCGGGAGGTACGCAGTATTTT. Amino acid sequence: CASSPQAGGTQYF.

The CDR3 here is CASSLVQLLTYEQYF. CDR3 sequence (DNA): TGTGCCAGCAGTTTAGTACAGCTCCTGACCTACGAGCAGTACTTC. The chain recombines TRBV26 with TRBJ2-7. TRBV26 has pseudogene status. This CDR3 has 15 amino acids.

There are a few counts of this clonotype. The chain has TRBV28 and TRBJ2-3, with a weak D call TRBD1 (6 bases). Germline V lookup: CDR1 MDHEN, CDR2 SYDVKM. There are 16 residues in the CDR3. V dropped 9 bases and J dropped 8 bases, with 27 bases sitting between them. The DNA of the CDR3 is TGTGCCAGTAAACTTGACAGGTGGGGCGGGTATGGTACGCAGTATTTT. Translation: CASKLDRWGGYGTQYF.

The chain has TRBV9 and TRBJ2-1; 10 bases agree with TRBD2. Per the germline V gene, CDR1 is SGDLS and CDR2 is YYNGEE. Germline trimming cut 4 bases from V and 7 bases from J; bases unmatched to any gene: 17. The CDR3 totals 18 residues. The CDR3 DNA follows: TGTGCCAGCAGCCCCCAACAATTTATTGGACTAGCGGTAAATGAGCAGTTCTTC. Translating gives CASSPQQFIGLAVNEQFF.

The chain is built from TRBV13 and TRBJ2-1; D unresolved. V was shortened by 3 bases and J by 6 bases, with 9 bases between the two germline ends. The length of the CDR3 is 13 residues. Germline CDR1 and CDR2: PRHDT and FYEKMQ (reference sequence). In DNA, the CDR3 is TGTGCCAGCAGCTTGGATCTGGGCAATGAGCAGTTCTTC. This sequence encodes CASSLDLGNEQFF.

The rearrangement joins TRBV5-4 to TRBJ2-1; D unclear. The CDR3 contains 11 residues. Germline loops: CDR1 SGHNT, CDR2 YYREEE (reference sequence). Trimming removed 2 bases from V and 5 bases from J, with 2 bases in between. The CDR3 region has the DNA TGTGCCAGCAGCTTTAACAATGAGCAGTTCTTC. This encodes CASSFNNEQFF.

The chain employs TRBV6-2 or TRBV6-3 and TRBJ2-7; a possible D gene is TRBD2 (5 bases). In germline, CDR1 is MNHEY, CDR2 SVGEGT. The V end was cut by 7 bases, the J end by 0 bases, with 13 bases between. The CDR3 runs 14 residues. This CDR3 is CASTRALGSYEQYF. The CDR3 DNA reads TGTGCCAGCACCCGAGCACTAGGCTCCTACGAGCAGTACTTC.

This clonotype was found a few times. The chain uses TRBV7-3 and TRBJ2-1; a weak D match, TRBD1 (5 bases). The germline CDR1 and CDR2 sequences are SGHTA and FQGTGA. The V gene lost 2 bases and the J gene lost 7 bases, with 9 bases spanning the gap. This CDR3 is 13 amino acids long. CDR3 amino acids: CASSLPGLNEQFF. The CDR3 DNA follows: TGTGCCAGCAGCTTACCAGGGTTGAATGAGCAGTTCTTC.

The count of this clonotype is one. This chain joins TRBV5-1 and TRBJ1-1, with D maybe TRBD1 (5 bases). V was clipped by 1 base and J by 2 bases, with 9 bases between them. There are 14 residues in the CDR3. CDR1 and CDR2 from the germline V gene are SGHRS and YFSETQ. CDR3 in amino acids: CASSLYRGNTEAFF. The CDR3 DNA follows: TGCGCCAGCAGCTTGTATAGGGGAAACACTGAAGCTTTCTTT.